Each of the 13 T cell receptor beta chains below was sequenced from the same sample in a study of CD8+ T cells in alopecia areata. Sample treatment: oral pan-JAK inhibitor, 5-10 mg twice daily. Following RNA extraction, reverse transcription yielded cDNA that acted as the sequencing template. Assay: immunoSEQ multiplex PCR; the TCRdb copy retains only in-frame clones and omits some. Here the sample spans about 42,000 clones, around 90% being singletons. The material was CD8+ T cells sorted from blood, obtained at week 24, from a patient treated with tofacitinib. The receptor source for this set is a human donor with alopecia areata.

This chain connects TRBV7-2 to TRBJ2-5, with D possibly matching TRBD2 (7 bases). V was shortened by 1 base and J by 5 bases, with 11 bases between the two germline ends. Per germline, CDR1 SGHTA and CDR2 FQGNSA. The CDR3 is 14 amino acids. The CDR3 coding sequence is TGTGCCAGCAGCTTAGAGGGGGGGAGGGAGACCCAGTACTTC. Translating it yields CASSLEGGRETQYF.

CDR3 DNA sequence: TGCGCCAGCAGCTTGGATACAGGTACCTACGAGCAGTACTTC. Protein: CASSLDTGTYEQYF. The rearrangement uses TRBV5-1 and TRBJ2-7; a possible D gene is TRBD1 (5 bases). There are 14 residues in the CDR3. Per the germline V gene, CDR1 is SGHRS and CDR2 is YFSETQ. Trimming removed 0 bases at V and 2 bases at J, with 9 bases between.

Points on this clone: At the DNA level, this CDR3 is encoded by other sequences in the same sample as well. V and J are TRBV27 and TRBJ2-3; D gene uncertain. The germline V gene has CDR1 MNHEY and CDR2 SMNVEV (reference sequence). The V gene lost 3 bases and the J gene lost 4 bases, with 2 bases spanning the gap. The CDR3 has 11 residues. DNA for the CDR3: TGTGCCAGCAGTTTGGCAGATACGCAGTATTTT. As protein: CASSLADTQYF.

The chain employs TRBV4-1 and TRBJ2-7; the D gene is possibly TRBD1 (5 bases). V was pared by 2 bases and J by 1 base, with 6 bases between. The CDR3 runs 13 residues. Germline assignment: CDR1 MGHRA and CDR2 YSYEKL. The CDR3: CASSQQGSYEQYF. CDR3 sequence (DNA): TGCGCCAGCAGCCAACAGGGATCCTACGAGCAGTACTTC.

The CDR3 here is CASSVGGGLTGELFF. Here the CDR3 DNA reads TGTGCCAGCAGCGTCGGAGGGGGCCTCACCGGGGAGCTGTTTTTT. The chain uses TRBV9 and TRBJ2-2; D might be TRBD1 (7 bases). Trimming left V 2 bases short and J 4 bases short, with 12 bases between. Germline CDR1 reads SGDLS; CDR2 reads YYNGEE. The CDR3 has 15 amino acids.

The V call is TRBV7-9, the J call TRBJ1-2; unclear D gene. Trimming removed 1 base from V and 2 bases from J, with 8 bases in between. Germline V CDR1 and CDR2: SEHNR, FQNEAQ (reference sequence). This CDR3 spans 14 amino acids. The CDR3 nucleotides are TGTGCCAGCAGCTTAGATCCGGCAAACTATGGCTACACCTTC. This gives the protein CASSLDPANYGYTF.

The chain recombines TRBV6-5 with TRBJ2-6, with D possibly being TRBD1 (6 bases). V gave up 5 bases and J gave up 0 bases, with 8 bases separating them. Germline V lookup: CDR1 MNHEY, CDR2 SVGAGI. CDR3 size: 15 residues. CDR3 residues: CASSVQGSGANVLTF. DNA for the CDR3: TGTGCCAGCAGTGTACAGGGCTCTGGGGCCAACGTCCTGACTTTC.

The chain uses TRBV23-1 and TRBJ2-1; no clear D. TRBV23-1 carries the ORF label, with uncertain function. The CDR3 contains 13 residues. V was trimmed by 10 bases and J by 6 bases, leaving 16 bases between them. As DNA, the CDR3 is TGCGCCACCATATTGGGAACGGGCAATGAGCAGTTCTTC. Translated, it gives CATILGTGNEQFF.

This chain uses TRBV11-2 with TRBJ2-7, with 9 positions matching TRBD1. The junction had 5 bases not matched to a gene; V was cut back by 5 bases and J by 6 bases. Germline-derived CDR1 and CDR2 are SGHAT and FQNNGV. The CDR3 sequence is 13 residues long. The CDR3 DNA follows: TGTGCCAGCAGCCACAGGGGGCTCCGCGAGCAGTACTTC. It yields the protein CASSHRGLREQYF.

The chain carries TRBV28 and TRBJ2-5; TRBD2 aligns across 7 bases. The CDR3 is 13 amino acids. The V gene end was trimmed by 4 bases and the J gene end by 2 bases; junction bases not matched to a gene: 1. CDR1 and CDR2 from the germline V gene are MDHEN and SYDVKM. The CDR3 is CASSSGLQETQYF. CDR3 DNA sequence: TGTGCCAGCAGTTCGGGACTACAAGAGACCCAGTACTTC.

This chain joins TRBV27 and TRBJ2-3, with D perhaps matching TRBD1 or TRBD2 (6 bases each). The CDR3 runs to 15 residues. The germline V gene encodes CDR1 MNHEY and CDR2 SMNVEV (reference sequence). The V end lost 6 bases, the J end lost 2 bases, and 15 bases lay between the germline ends. CDR3 bases: TGTGCCAGCAGCTTGGGGGCGGGATACACAGATACGCAGTATTTT. Its translation is CASSLGAGYTDTQYF.

This clone appeared a single time. The chain combines TRBV7-8 with TRBJ2-1, with 9 bases fitting TRBD1. Germline CDR1 is SGHVS and CDR2 is FQNEAQ. The V and J ends lost 6 bases and 4 bases, in that order; junction bases with no gene match: 7. The CDR3 runs to 15 residues. CDR3 amino acids: CASRNGQGSYNEQFF. DNA for the CDR3: TGTGCCAGCAGGAACGGACAGGGGAGTTACAATGAGCAGTTCTTC.

In DNA form, the CDR3 reads TGCAGCGTTTTCCCGGGACAGGGGGCTGGCGTGGCCAAAAACATTCAGTACTTC. Translating gives CSVFPGQGAGVAKNIQYF. The J gene is TRBJ2-4, the V gene TRBV29-1, with 12 bases identical to TRBD1. Trimming at V came to 5 bases and at J to 1 base, leaving 12 bases not matched to a gene. The CDR3 contains 18 residues. The germline V gene has CDR1 SQVTM and CDR2 ANQGSEA.